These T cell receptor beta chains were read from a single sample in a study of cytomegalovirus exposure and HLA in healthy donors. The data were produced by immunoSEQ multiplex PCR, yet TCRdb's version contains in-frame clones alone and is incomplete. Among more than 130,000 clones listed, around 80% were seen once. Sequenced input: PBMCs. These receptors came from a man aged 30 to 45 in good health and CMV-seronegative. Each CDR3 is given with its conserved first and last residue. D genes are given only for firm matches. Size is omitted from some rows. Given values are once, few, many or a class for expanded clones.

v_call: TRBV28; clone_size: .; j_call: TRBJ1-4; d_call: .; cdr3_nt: TGTGCCAGCAGTTCCGCCCGAGGATGGAATGAAAAACTGTTTTTT; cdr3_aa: CASSSARGWNEKLFF
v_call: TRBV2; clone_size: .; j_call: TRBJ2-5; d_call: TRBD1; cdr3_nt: TGTGCCAGCAGTGGTCGGACAGGGATCGAGACCCAGTACTTC; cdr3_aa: CASSGRTGIETQYF
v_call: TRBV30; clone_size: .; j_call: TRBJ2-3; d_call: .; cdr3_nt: TGTGCCTGGAGGCGGCCGAGCACAGATACGCAGTATTTT; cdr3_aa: CAWRRPSTDTQYF
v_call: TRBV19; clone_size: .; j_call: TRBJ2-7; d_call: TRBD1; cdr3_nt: TGTGCCAGTGCGACAGGGCTCCCCTACGAGCAGTACTTC; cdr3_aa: CASATGLPYEQYF
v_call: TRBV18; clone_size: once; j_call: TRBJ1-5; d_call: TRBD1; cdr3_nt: TGTGCCAGCTCACCGGTAGGGACAGGGGGCGGACAGCCCCAGCATTTT; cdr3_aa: CASSPVGTGGGQPQHF
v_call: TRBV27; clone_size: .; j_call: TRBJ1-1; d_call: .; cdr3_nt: TGTGCCAGCAGTTTACATGTGAACACTGAAGCTTTCTTT; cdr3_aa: CASSLHVNTEAFF
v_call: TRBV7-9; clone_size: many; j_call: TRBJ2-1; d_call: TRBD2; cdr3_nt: TGTGCCAGCAGCACCGGCGGGGGGGTGAATGAGCAGTTCTTC; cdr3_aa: CASSTGGGVNEQFF
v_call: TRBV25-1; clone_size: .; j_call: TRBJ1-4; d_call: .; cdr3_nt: TGTGCCAGCAGTGAACTGAACCATCGGGGGATTGGAGATGAAAAACTGTTTTTT; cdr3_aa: CASSELNHRGIGDEKLFF
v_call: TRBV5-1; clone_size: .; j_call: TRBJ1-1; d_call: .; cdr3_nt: TGCGCCAGCAGCCCCGGGTCCACTGAAGCTTTCTTT; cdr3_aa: CASSPGSTEAFF
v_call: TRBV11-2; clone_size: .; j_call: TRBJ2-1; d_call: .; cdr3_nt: TGTGCCAGCAGTCAAACGGATGAGCAGTTCTTC; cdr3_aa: CASSQTDEQFF
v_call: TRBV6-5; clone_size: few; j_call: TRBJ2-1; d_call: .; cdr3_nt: TGTGCCAGCAGCCCACAGGTTTTAGGCTACAATGAGCAGTTCTTC; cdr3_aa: CASSPQVLGYNEQFF
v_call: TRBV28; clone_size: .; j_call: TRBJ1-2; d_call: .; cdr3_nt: TGTGCCAGCAGTTTTAGTGTCAGCGGGGGTGGAGGCTACACCTTC; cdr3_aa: CASSFSVSGGGGYTF
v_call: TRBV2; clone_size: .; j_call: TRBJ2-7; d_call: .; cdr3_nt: TGTGCCAGCAGGAGGGACATTTCACGCTACGAGCAGTACTTC; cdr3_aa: CASRRDISRYEQYF
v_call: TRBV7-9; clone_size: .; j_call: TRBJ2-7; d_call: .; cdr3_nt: TGTGCCAGCAGTTCTGGGGTAAGCGGACAGCGGCAGTACTTC; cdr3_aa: CASSSGVSGQRQYF
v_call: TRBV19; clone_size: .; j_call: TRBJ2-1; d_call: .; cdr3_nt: TGTGCCAGTAGTATAGACAGGTCATCCTACAATGAGCAGTTCTTC; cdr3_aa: CASSIDRSSYNEQFF
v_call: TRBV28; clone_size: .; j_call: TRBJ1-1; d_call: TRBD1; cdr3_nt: TGTGCCAGCAGTCAAATACGAGACAGGGGTGAAGCTTTCTTT; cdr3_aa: CASSQIRDRGEAFF
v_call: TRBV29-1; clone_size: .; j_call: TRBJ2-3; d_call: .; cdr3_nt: TGCAGCGTTGAGAGAGGTCTAGTTGGAGTGGCAGATACGCAGTATTTT; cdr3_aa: CSVERGLVGVADTQYF
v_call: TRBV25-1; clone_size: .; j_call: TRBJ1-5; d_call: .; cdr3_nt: TGTGCCAGCAGACAGGAGTGGGGTCAGCCCCAGCATTTT; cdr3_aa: CASRQEWGQPQHF
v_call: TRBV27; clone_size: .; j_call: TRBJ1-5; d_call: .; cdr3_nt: TGTGCCAGCAGTATCCGGGGGCGCGGGGGTGATAGCAATCAGCCCCAGCATTTT; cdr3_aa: CASSIRGRGGDSNQPQHF
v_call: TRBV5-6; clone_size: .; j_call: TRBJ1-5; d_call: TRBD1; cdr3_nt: TGTGCCAGCAGCTACGGGACAGGGTTGGATCAGCCCCAGCATTTT; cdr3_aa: CASSYGTGLDQPQHF
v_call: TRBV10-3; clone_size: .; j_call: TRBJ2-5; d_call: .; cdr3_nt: TGTGCCATCAGTGACGAGAGGGAGACCCAGTACTTC; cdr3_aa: CAISDERETQYF
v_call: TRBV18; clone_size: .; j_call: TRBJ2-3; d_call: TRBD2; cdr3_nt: TGTGCCAGCTCACCACTCCGACTAGCGGGGGGGCATTCAGATACGCAGTATTTT; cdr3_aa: CASSPLRLAGGHSDTQYF
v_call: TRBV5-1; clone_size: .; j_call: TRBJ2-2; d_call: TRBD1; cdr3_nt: TGCGCCAGTCACAGGGGAAACACCGGGGAGCTGTTTTTT; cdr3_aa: CASHRGNTGELFF
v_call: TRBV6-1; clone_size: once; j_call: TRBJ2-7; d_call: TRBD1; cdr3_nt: TGTGCCAGCAGTGAAAATTGGGGACAGGTTTCCTACGAGCAGTACTTC; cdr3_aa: CASSENWGQVSYEQYF
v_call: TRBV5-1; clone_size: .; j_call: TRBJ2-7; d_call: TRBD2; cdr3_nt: TGCGCCAGCAGCTTTCCTCAGGCTAGCGGGAGCTACGAGCAGTACTTC; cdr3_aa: CASSFPQASGSYEQYF
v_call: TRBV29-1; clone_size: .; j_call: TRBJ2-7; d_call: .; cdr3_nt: TGCAGCGTTGGGGACACAGACTACGAGCAGTACTTC; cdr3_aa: CSVGDTDYEQYF
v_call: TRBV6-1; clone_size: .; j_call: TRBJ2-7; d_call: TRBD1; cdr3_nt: TGTGCCAGCAGGCTAGACAGGGATGGATTGTACGAGCAGTACTTC; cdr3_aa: CASRLDRDGLYEQYF
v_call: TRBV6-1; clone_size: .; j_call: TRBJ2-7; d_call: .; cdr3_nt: TGTGCCAGCAGAGAAGACAGGTCCTACGAGCAGTACTTC; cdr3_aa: CASREDRSYEQYF
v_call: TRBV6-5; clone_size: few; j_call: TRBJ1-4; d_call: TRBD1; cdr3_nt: TGTGCCAGCAGTTACGAGTTCGGCAGGGGGAATGAAAAACTGTTTTTT; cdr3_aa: CASSYEFGRGNEKLFF
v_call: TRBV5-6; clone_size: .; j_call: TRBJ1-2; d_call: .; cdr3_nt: TGTGCCAGCAGCTTCCGACAGGCTAGCTATTATGGCTACACCTTC; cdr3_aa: CASSFRQASYYGYTF
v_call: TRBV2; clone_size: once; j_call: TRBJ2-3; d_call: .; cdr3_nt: TGTGCCAGCATCCCGAGGGACACAGATACGCAGTATTTT; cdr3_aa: CASIPRDTDTQYF
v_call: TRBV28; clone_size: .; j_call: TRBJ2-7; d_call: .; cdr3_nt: TGTGCCAGCGTCTCCGCAACAGACTACGAGCAGTACTTC; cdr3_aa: CASVSATDYEQYF
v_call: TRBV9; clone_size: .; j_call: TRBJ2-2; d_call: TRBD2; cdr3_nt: TGTGCCAGCAGCTCGGGGGGGTTTGGGGAGCTGTTTTTT; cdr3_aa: CASSSGGFGELFF